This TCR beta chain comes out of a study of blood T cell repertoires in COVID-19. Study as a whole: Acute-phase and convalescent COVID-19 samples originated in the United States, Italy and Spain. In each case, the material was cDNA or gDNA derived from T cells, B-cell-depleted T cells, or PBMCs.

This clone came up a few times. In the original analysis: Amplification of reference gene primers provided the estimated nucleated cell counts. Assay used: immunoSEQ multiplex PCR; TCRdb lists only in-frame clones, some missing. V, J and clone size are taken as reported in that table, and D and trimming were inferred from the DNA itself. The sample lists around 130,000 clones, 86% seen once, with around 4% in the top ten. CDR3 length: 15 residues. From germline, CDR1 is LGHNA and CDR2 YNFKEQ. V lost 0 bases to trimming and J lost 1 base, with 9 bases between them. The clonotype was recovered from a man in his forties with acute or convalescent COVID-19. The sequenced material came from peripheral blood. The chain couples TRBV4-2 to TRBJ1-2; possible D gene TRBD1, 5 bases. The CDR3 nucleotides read TGTGCCAGCAGCCAAGATTGGGGCATTAACTATGGCTACACCTTC. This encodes CASSQDWGINYGYTF.